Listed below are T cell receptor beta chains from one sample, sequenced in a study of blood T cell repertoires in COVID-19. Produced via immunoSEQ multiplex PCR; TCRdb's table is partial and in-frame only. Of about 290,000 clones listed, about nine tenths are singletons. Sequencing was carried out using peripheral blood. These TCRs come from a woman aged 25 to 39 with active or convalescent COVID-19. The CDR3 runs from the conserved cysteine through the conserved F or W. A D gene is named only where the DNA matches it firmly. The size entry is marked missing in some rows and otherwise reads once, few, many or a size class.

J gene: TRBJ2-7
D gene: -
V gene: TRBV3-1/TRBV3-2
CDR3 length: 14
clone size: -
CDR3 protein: CASSHRTDTYEQYF
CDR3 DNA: TGTGCCAGCAGCCATAGGACTGATACCTACGAGCAGTACTTC

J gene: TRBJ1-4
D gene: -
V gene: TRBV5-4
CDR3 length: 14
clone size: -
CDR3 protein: CASSFGVTNEKLFF
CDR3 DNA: TGTGCCAGCAGCTTCGGAGTAACTAATGAAAAACTGTTTTTT

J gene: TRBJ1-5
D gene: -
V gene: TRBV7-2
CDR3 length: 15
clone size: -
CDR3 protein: CASSSTVGRNQPQHF
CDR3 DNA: TGTGCCAGCAGCTCTACAGTAGGTCGCAATCAGCCCCAGCATTTT

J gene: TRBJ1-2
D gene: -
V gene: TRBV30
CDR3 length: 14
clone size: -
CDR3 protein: CAWSGRGRAYGYTF
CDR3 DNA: TGTGCCTGGAGTGGGAGGGGTCGGGCGTATGGCTACACCTTC

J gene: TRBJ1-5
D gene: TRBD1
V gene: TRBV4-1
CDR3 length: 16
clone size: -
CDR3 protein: CASSQDDRGHNQPQHF
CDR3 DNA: TGCGCCAGCAGCCAAGATGACAGGGGGCATAATCAGCCCCAGCATTTT

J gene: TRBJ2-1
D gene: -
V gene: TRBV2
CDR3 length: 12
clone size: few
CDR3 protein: CASRKDLSEQFF
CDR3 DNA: TGTGCCAGCAGGAAGGACTTATCGGAGCAGTTCTTC

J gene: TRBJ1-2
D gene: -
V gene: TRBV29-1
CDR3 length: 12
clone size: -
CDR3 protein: CSAAHLNYGYTF
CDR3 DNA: TGCAGCGCCGCGCACCTTAACTATGGCTACACCTTC

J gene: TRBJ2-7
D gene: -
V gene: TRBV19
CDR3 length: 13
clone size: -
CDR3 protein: CASSRGRAYEQYF
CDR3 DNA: TGTGCCAGTAGTAGGGGCAGGGCCTACGAGCAGTACTTC

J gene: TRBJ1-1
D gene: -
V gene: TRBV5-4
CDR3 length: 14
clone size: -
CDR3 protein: CASSLAGANTEAFF
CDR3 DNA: TGTGCCAGCAGCTTGGCAGGGGCGAACACTGAAGCTTTCTTT

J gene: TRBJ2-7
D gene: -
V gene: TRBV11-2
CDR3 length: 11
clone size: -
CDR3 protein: CASSEAYEQYF
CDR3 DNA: TGTGCCAGCAGCGAGGCCTACGAGCAGTACTTC

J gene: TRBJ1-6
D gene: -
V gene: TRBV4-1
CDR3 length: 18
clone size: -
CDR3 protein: CASSQRGDGEAYNSPLHF
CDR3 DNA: TGCGCCAGCAGCCAAAGGGGTGACGGGGAGGCCTATAATTCACCCCTCCACTTT

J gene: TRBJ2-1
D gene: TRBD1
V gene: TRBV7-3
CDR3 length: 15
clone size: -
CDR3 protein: CASSLVPGQGSGQFF
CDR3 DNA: TGTGCCAGCAGCCTGGTCCCGGGACAGGGGTCGGGGCAGTTCTTC

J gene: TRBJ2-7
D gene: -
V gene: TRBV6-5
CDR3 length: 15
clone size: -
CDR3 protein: CASSLTRAGGYEQYF
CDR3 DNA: TGTGCCAGCAGCTTGACACGGGCAGGGGGGTACGAGCAGTACTTC

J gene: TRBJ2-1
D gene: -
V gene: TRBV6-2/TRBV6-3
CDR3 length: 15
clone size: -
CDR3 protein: CASSPQGGAYNEQFF
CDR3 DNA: TGTGCCAGCAGTCCACAGGGTGGCGCCTACAATGAGCAGTTCTTC

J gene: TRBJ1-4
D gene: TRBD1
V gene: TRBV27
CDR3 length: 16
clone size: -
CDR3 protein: CASSLSRGRVGEKLFF
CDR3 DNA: TGTGCCAGCAGTTTATCCAGGGGGCGCGTTGGTGAAAAACTGTTTTTT